This T cell receptor (beta chain) emerged from a study of T cells and Merkel cell carcinoma outcomes. Study-wide points: Merkel cell carcinoma outcomes were reportedly predicted by repertoire and T-cell density.

With regard to this clone: Its target is not known.

Sequencing used immunoSEQ multiplex PCR; TCRdb keeps in-frame clones, though not all of them. This table has about 19,000 clones, approximately 80% appearing once. This CDR3 spans 14 amino acids. Between the trimmed V and J ends, which lost 7 bases and 5 bases, there was a span of 18 bases. The V gene's germline CDR1 is SGHRS and CDR2 YFSETQ. The chain employs TRBV5-1 and TRBJ2-5; D might be TRBD1 or TRBD2, each matching 6 bases. Sequencing used tumor tissue from Merkel cell carcinoma. The receptor was derived from a human donor with Merkel cell carcinoma. The CDR3 sequence is CASGIAGTWETQYF. For the CDR3, the DNA is TGCGCCAGCGGAATCGCGGGGACATGGGAGACCCAGTACTTC.